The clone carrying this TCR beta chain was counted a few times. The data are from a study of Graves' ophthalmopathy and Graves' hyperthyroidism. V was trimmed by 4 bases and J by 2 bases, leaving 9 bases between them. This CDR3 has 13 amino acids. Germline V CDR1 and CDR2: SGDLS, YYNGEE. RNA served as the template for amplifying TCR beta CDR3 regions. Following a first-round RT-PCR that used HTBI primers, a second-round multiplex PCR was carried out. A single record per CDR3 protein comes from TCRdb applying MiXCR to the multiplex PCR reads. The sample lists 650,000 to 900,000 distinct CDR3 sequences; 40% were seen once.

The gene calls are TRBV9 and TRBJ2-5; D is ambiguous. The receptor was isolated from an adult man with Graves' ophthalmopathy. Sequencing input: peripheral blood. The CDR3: CASSPSPQETQYF. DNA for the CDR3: TGTGCCAGCAGCCCCAGTCCTCAAGAGACCCAGTACTTC. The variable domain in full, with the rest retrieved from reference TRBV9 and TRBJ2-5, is DSGVTQTPKHLITATGQRVTLRCSPRSGDLSVYWYQQSLDQGLQFLIQYYNGEERAKGNILERFSAQQFPDLHSELNLSSLELGDSALYFCASSPSPQETQYFGPGTRLLVL.